These 27 T cell receptor beta chains were all obtained from the same sample, sequenced in a study of cytomegalovirus exposure and HLA in healthy donors. Amplification used 60 Vbeta primers and 13 Jbeta primers. Assay used: immunoSEQ multiplex PCR; TCRdb lists only in-frame clones, some missing. The data show more than 110,000 clones, 75% seen once. Input material: PBMCs. These TCRs come from a man aged 25-45 years in good health and CMV-seronegative.

This clone was observed once. The chain combines TRBV5-1 with TRBJ1-4; maybe TRBD1 (6 bases). Trimming stripped 0 bases from V and 5 bases from J, with 14 bases between. The CDR3 spans 16 residues. CDR1 and CDR2 from the germline V gene are SGHRS and YFSETQ. The CDR3 bases are TGCGCCAGCAGCTTGGCCGCGGGGGGCCGGAATGAAAAACTGTTTTTT. Its translation: CASSLAAGGRNEKLFF. The full variable domain, completed using reference TRBV5-1 and TRBJ1-4, is KAGVTQTPRYLIKTRGQQVTLSCSPISGHRSVSWYQQTPGQGLQFLFEYFSETQRNKGNFPGRFSGRQFSNSRSEMNVSTLELGDSALYLCASSLAAGGRNEKLFFGSGTQLSVL.

The chain carries TRBV28 and TRBJ2-5, with 8 bases lining up with TRBD2. This CDR3 has 15 amino acids. V dropped 10 bases and J dropped 2; count of bases not matched to a gene: 12. Germline CDR1 MDHEN, CDR2 SYDVKM. Here the CDR3 reads CATANAGGPQETQYF. DNA for the CDR3: TGTGCCACTGCGAATGCGGGGGGTCCACAAGAGACCCAGTACTTC.

The gene calls are TRBV5-6 and TRBJ2-6; TRBD1 aligns across 9 bases. Germline assignment: CDR1 SGHDT and CDR2 YYEEEE. J lost 1 base, V lost 4 bases, and 9 bases had no gene match. The CDR3 length is 18 residues. CDR3 bases: TGTGCCAGCAGCCCCGACAGGGGGTCCCGTTCTGGGGCCAACGTCCTGACTTTC. This codes for CASSPDRGSRSGANVLTF.

This sequence joins TRBV4-2 and TRBJ2-7; D may be TRBD1 (6 bases). CDR1 and CDR2 from the germline V gene are LGHNA and YNFKEQ. Trimming left V 3 bases short and J 6 bases short, with 24 bases between. The CDR3 loop spans 17 amino acids. As DNA, the CDR3 is TGTGCCAGCAGCCAGCCGAACAGGGTAATAGGAGAGGCCGAGCAGTACTTC. As protein: CASSQPNRVIGEAEQYF.

The chain combines TRBV7-9 with TRBJ2-1, with TRBD2 as a possible D gene (6 bases). The V and J ends lost 4 bases and 0 bases respectively, with 22 bases between them. The CDR3 is made up of 19 amino acids. Germline lookup yields CDR1 SEHNR and CDR2 FQNEAQ (reference sequence). The CDR3 region is CASSYLGRRVGGSYNEQFF. In DNA form, the CDR3 reads TGTGCCAGCAGCTATCTGGGACGCCGAGTGGGGGGCTCCTACAATGAGCAGTTCTTC.

On this clone: With a much larger clone just one base away, this may be a read error. The chain combines TRBV7-8 with TRBJ2-1; weak D call: TRBD2 (6 bases). The CDR3 covers 14 residues. The germline V and J ends were trimmed by 3 bases and 2 bases, with 8 bases remaining between them. Germline V CDR1 and CDR2: SGHVS, FQNEAQ. CDR3 loop: CASSFGSPYNEQFF. In DNA, the CDR3 is TGTGCCAGCAGCTTCGGGAGCCCCTACAATGAGCAGTTCTTC.

This chain joins TRBV28 and TRBJ1-2; D possibly corresponds to TRBD1 (5 bases). This CDR3 contains 15 residues. The V gene lost 6 bases and the J gene lost 0 bases, with 14 bases spanning the gap. Per the germline V gene, CDR1 is MDHEN and CDR2 is SYDVKM. The CDR3 region has the DNA TGTGCCAGCAGCCCCTCCTGGGGCTCTAACTATGGCTACACCTTC. Translated: CASSPSWGSNYGYTF.

V gene TRBV7-8 combines with J gene TRBJ2-1, with 12 bases that match TRBD2. Germline lookup yields CDR1 SGHVS and CDR2 FQNEAQ. This CDR3 region has 17 residues. V dropped 4 bases and J dropped 5; count of bases not matched to a gene: 9. CDR3 amino acids: CASSSPRSSGRDNEQFF. As DNA, the CDR3 is TGTGCCAGCAGCTCCCCCCGCTCTAGCGGGAGGGACAATGAGCAGTTCTTC.

The genes are TRBV18 and TRBJ2-7; 8 bases fit TRBD2. The CDR3 is 14 amino acids. CDR1 is KGHSH and CDR2 is LQKENI in the germline V gene. With 3 bases clipped from V and 2 bases from J, the junction kept 3 bases outside the gene matches. The CDR3, as DNA: TGTGCCAGCTCACCGTTAGCGGGAACCTACGAGCAGTACTTC. Its protein is CASSPLAGTYEQYF. The full variable domain, in which reference TRBV18 and TRBJ2-7 provide the parts outside the CDR3, is NAGVMQNPRHLVRRRGQEARLRCSPMKGHSHVYWYRQLPEEGLKFMVYLQKENIIDESGMPKERFSAEFPKEGPSILRIQQVVRGDSAAYFCASSPLAGTYEQYFGPGTRLTVT.

This clone was found a few times. The chain couples TRBV6-5 to TRBJ1-5, with 8 bases fitting TRBD1. Germline-derived CDR1 and CDR2 are MNHEY and SVGAGI. Trimming at V came to 6 bases and at J to 4 bases, leaving 5 bases not matched to a gene. The CDR3 runs 14 residues. The CDR3 here is CASRSGTGNQPQHF. The CDR3 bases are TGTGCCAGCAGATCCGGGACAGGTAATCAGCCCCAGCATTTT.

The genes are TRBV19 and TRBJ2-5, with TRBD2 as a possible D gene (6 bases). Germline V lookup: CDR1 LNHDA, CDR2 SQIVND (reference sequence). Trimming removed 2 bases from V and 5 bases from J, with 12 bases in between. The CDR3 is made up of 14 amino acids. The DNA of the CDR3 is TGTGCCAGTAGTATATGGGGCAGCGGGGAGACCCAGTACTTC. Amino acid sequence: CASSIWGSGETQYF.

This clone was picked up one time. The sample holds other DNA sequences that translate to the same CDR3. V usage is TRBV15 and J usage is TRBJ2-5, with D tentatively TRBD1 (5 bases). CDR1 is LNHNV and CDR2 is YYDKDF in the germline V gene (reference sequence). V lost 1 base and J lost 1, with 19 bases in between. The CDR3 runs 18 residues. The CDR3 region has the DNA TGTGCCACCAGCAGAGGAGAGGTGGGCAGGGAAGCCCAAGAGACCCAGTACTTC. It specifies CATSRGEVGREAQETQYF.

The V gene is TRBV11-2, the J gene TRBJ2-1; 7 bases map to TRBD2. With 1 base clipped from V and 9 bases from J, the junction kept 6 bases outside the gene matches. The CDR3 covers 14 residues. From germline, CDR1 is SGHAT and CDR2 FQNNGV. CDR3 in amino acids: CASSLGTRESEQFF. The CDR3 region has the DNA TGTGCCAGCAGCTTAGGGACTAGAGAGAGTGAGCAGTTCTTC.

The table lists this clone with a few counts. The rearrangement joins TRBV19 to TRBJ2-7; 8 positions match TRBD1. V gave up 6 bases and J gave up 2 bases; unmatched junction bases: 6. This CDR3 region has 14 residues. In germline, CDR1 is LNHDA, CDR2 SQIVND (reference sequence). CDR3 coding DNA: TGTGCCAGTAGCCTCAGGGGGCAAGCCTACGAGCAGTACTTC. Its protein is CASSLRGQAYEQYF.

The J gene is TRBJ1-1, the V gene TRBV4-1, with no clear D. CDR1 and CDR2 from the germline V gene are MGHRA and YSYEKL. Trimming left V 3 bases short and J 3 bases short, with 14 bases between. This CDR3 comprises 15 residues. Written as DNA, the CDR3 is TGCGCCAGCAGCCAGACGGGATTCCAGGACACTGAAGCTTTCTTT. This gives the protein CASSQTGFQDTEAFF.

The V and J genes are TRBV5-1 and TRBJ2-7; D possibly corresponds to TRBD2 (5 bases). Trimming left V 1 base short and J 0 bases short, with 11 bases between. The CDR3 sequence is 15 residues long. Germline loops: CDR1 SGHRS, CDR2 YFSETQ. The CDR3 loop reads CASSLTGIDSYEQYF. The CDR3 DNA reads as TGCGCCAGCAGCTTGACCGGGATAGACTCCTACGAGCAGTACTTC.

This chain joins TRBV5-1 and TRBJ2-3, with 7 bases aligning to TRBD1. The CDR3 has 15 residues. V shed 0 bases and J 4 bases; nucleotides not matched to a gene: 5. Germline-derived CDR1 and CDR2 are SGHRS and YFSETQ. The CDR3, as DNA: TGCGCCAGCAGCTTGGGACAGGGCCGACCAGATACGCAGTATTTT. As protein: CASSLGQGRPDTQYF.

In DNA form, the CDR3 reads TGTGCCAGCAGTCTTGGACAGGGCTCCTACGAGCAGTACTTC. This gives the protein CASSLGQGSYEQYF. This chain connects TRBV27 to TRBJ2-7, with 8 bases fitting TRBD1. The CDR3 spans 14 residues. The germline CDR1 and CDR2 sequences are MNHEY and SMNVEV (reference sequence). Trimming removed 5 bases from V and 0 bases from J; junction bases left unmatched: 3.

The chain couples TRBV7-2 to TRBJ2-3; the D is unclear. The V end lost 1 base, the J end lost 0 bases, and 8 bases lay between the germline ends. The CDR3 has 15 residues. CDR1 and CDR2 (germline): SGHTA, FQGNSA. Here the CDR3 DNA reads TGTGCCAGCAGCTTAGTACTACCTAGCACAGATACGCAGTATTTT. It translates to CASSLVLPSTDTQYF. Together with reference TRBV7-2 and TRBJ2-3, the CDR3 gives the full variable domain: GAGVSQSPSNKVTEKGKDVELRCDPISGHTALYWYRQSLGQGLEFLIYFQGNSAPDKSGLPSDRFSAERTGGSVSTLTIQRTQQEDSAVYLCASSLVLPSTDTQYFGPGTRLTVL.

V is TRBV27 and J is TRBJ2-3; 12 bases fit TRBD2. After removal of 5 bases from V and 3 bases from J, the junction contained 6 bases not matched to a gene. The CDR3 length is 16 residues. Germline V gene data show CDR1 as MNHEY and CDR2 as SMNVEV (reference sequence). The CDR3 DNA reads TGTGCCAGCAGTCCCAGACTAGCGGGGGCAACAGATACGCAGTATTTT. Protein sequence: CASSPRLAGATDTQYF.

The rearrangement uses TRBV29-1 and TRBJ1-2; no firm D call. V was clipped by 4 bases and J by 8 bases, with 11 bases between them. The CDR3 extends over 11 amino acids. Germline lookup yields CDR1 SQVTM and CDR2 ANQGSEA. CDR3 DNA sequence: TGCAGCGTTGGTCCCGCCCGGGGCTACACCTTC. Protein product: CSVGPARGYTF.

The chain joins TRBV7-9 to TRBJ1-5; maybe TRBD1 (5 bases). V lost 4 bases to trimming and J lost 9 bases, with 16 bases between them. Germline V lookup: CDR1 SEHNR, CDR2 FQNEAQ (reference sequence). The CDR3 contains 14 residues. CDR3 in amino acids: CASSSDTQRGPQHF. The CDR3 coding sequence is TGTGCCAGCAGCTCGGACACCCAGCGTGGGCCCCAGCATTTT.

The J gene is TRBJ1-3, the V gene TRBV30, with TRBD1 matching over 8 bases. Germline loops: CDR1 GTSNPN, CDR2 SVGIG (reference sequence). The CDR3 length is 13 residues. V lost 6 bases and J lost 2; bases outside the gene matches: 3. Here the CDR3 reads CACTRGPGNTIYF. The DNA for the CDR3 is TGTGCCTGCACCAGGGGGCCTGGAAACACCATATATTTT.

This clone turned up a few times. The chain carries TRBV5-1 and TRBJ2-7; 7 nucleotides align to TRBD2. Germline CDR1 is SGHRS and CDR2 is YFSETQ. Trimming took 8 bases from V and 2 from J; bases not matched to a gene: 7. The CDR3 extends over 13 amino acids. CDR3 residues: CASGEGRTYEQYF. The CDR3 DNA follows: TGCGCCAGTGGGGAGGGCAGGACCTACGAGCAGTACTTC. Supplemented by reference TRBV5-1 and TRBJ2-7, the full variable domain reads KAGVTQTPRYLIKTRGQQVTLSCSPISGHRSVSWYQQTPGQGLQFLFEYFSETQRNKGNFPGRFSGRQFSNSRSEMNVSTLELGDSALYLCASGEGRTYEQYFGPGTRLTVT.

This clone was picked up one time. This chain links TRBV6-6 with TRBJ1-2; TRBD1 is a possible D gene (5 bases). The CDR3 is 14 residues long. Germline CDR1 MNHNY, CDR2 SVGAGI (reference sequence). Trimming cost V 5 bases and J 0 bases, with 10 bases left between them. CDR3 residues: CASSQGVSNYGYTF. The CDR3 bases are TGTGCCAGCAGTCAAGGGGTTTCTAACTATGGCTACACCTTC.

The DNA for the CDR3 is TGTGCCAGCTCACCTCCAGACAGGGCAAACTCCTATGGCTACACCTTC. Its translation: CASSPPDRANSYGYTF. The chain employs TRBV18 and TRBJ1-2; 7 bases are shared with TRBD1. The germline V gene encodes CDR1 KGHSH and CDR2 LQKENI. The CDR3 runs 16 residues. Losses at the gene ends were 3 bases for V and 4 bases for J; bases not matched to a gene: 11.

This chain joins TRBV5-1 and TRBJ1-1, with D perhaps matching TRBD1 (6 bases). There are 15 residues in the CDR3. V gave up 3 bases and J gave up 4 bases, with 16 bases separating them. The germline V gene encodes CDR1 SGHRS and CDR2 YFSETQ. The CDR3 sequence: CASSSDRVDSTEAFF. Here the CDR3 DNA reads TGCGCCAGCAGCTCGGACAGAGTCGATAGCACTGAAGCTTTCTTT.